Below, 23 T cell receptor beta chains from the same sample are listed, as sequenced in a study of human T cells and chemical hapten exposure. Time point specified: patch test 3, about 24 weeks after DPC sensitization. Treatment in this sample: therapeutic diphenylcyclopropenone sensitization with weekly scalp DPC. One entry per CDR3 protein results from TCRdb running MiXCR on the RACE reads. The sample has about 110,000 distinct CDR3 sequences; 30% to 35% are singletons. The sample in question was whole blood, obtained in connection with sensitization to the hapten diphenylcyclopropenone (DPC). The receptors were gathered from a man aged 35 to 55 with alopecia areata. Some clones in this sample may be carry-over from other donors' samples.

This clonotype was seen many times. The chain employs TRBV29-1 and TRBJ2-3, with TRBD1 identical over 9 bases. Germline values: CDR1 SQVTM, CDR2 ANQGSEA. V shed 3 bases and J 7 bases; nucleotides not matched to a gene: 8. The CDR3 is 14 amino acids. The CDR3: CSVEGQGIVNTQYF. CDR3 nucleotide sequence: TGCAGCGTTGAGGGACAGGGTATAGTTAATACGCAGTATTTT.

The genes are TRBV28 and TRBJ2-3; 10 bases agree with TRBD2. There are 14 residues in the CDR3. Per germline, CDR1 MDHEN and CDR2 SYDVKM. J was trimmed by 5 bases and V by 5 bases; bases with no gene match: 4. The CDR3 sequence is CASSQTSGRDTQYF. The CDR3 nucleotides read TGTGCCAGCAGTCAGACTAGCGGGCGAGATACGCAGTATTTT.

There are many counts of this clonotype. The chain uses TRBV6-2 or TRBV6-3 and TRBJ2-7; D uncertain. This CDR3 contains 12 residues. Germline CDR1 and CDR2: MNHEY and SVGEGT. The V and J ends lost 3 bases and 2 bases respectively, with 5 bases between them. The CDR3 nucleotides are TGTGCCAGCAGTTATGGGACCTACGAGCAGTACGTC. It yields the protein CASSYGTYEQYV.

This clonotype was counted only a few times. The chain employs TRBV5-5 and TRBJ1-2, with no clear D. Germline V CDR1 and CDR2: SGHKS, YYEKEE (reference sequence). This CDR3 has 13 amino acids. V gave up 3 bases and J gave up 5 bases, with 11 bases separating them. The CDR3 loop reads CASSWAEIYGYTF. CDR3 DNA sequence: TGTGCCAGCAGCTGGGCAGAAATTTATGGCTACACCTTC. The whole variable domain, remainder taken from reference TRBV5-5 and TRBJ1-2, is DAGVTQSPTHLIKTRGQQVTLRCSPISGHKSVSWYQQVLGQGPQFIFQYYEKEERGRGNFPDRFSARQFPNYSSELNVNALLLGDSALYLCASSWAEIYGYTFGSGTRLTVV.

This clonotype was picked up a small number of times. This chain joins TRBV12-3 or TRBV12-4 and TRBJ2-5; possibly TRBD1 for D (6 bases). The V and J ends lost 6 bases and 5 bases respectively, with 19 bases between them. This CDR3 contains 15 residues. CDR3: CASSSQGSKSETQYF. As DNA, the CDR3 is TGTGCCAGCAGCTCACAGGGTTCTAAGTCGGAGACCCAGTACTTC.

This clonotype was seen only a few times. V gene TRBV6-1 combines with J gene TRBJ1-2, with D possibly TRBD1 on 6 matching bases. Trimming took off 2 bases at V and 4 bases at J, with 20 bases between the two ends. The germline V gene has CDR1 MNHNS and CDR2 SASEGT. The length of the CDR3 is 17 residues. CDR3 amino acids: CASSEMVQGFASYGYTF. CDR3 DNA: TGTGCCAGCAGTGAAATGGTACAGGGTTTTGCAAGCTATGGCTACACCTTC.

V gene TRBV20-1 combines with J gene TRBJ2-7; the match to TRBD2 covers 14 bases. This CDR3 has 14 residues. CDR1 is DFQATT and CDR2 is SNEGSKA in the germline V gene (reference sequence). J was trimmed by 6 bases and V by 7 bases; bases with no gene match: 8. The CDR3 DNA reads TGCAGTGGTAAAGGGACTAGCGGGAGAATCGAGCAGTACGTC. Its protein product is CSGKGTSGRIEQYV.

This clonotype occurred once. V usage is TRBV18 and J usage is TRBJ2-3, with D perhaps assigned TRBD1 or TRBD2 (5 bases each). Germline V gives CDR1 KGHSH, CDR2 LQKENI. There are 16 residues in the CDR3. Trimming shortened V by 3 bases and J by 0 bases, and 13 bases separated the two germline ends. The CDR3 region is CASSPGTPGSTDTQYF. Written as DNA, the CDR3 is TGTGCCAGCTCACCCGGGACGCCCGGTAGCACAGATACGCAGTATTTT.

The V and J genes are TRBV2 and TRBJ2-1; D remains ambiguous. Germline V gene sequence: CDR1 SNHLY, CDR2 FYNNEI. The CDR3 extends over 11 amino acids. The V and J ends lost 9 bases and 5 bases respectively, with 8 bases between them. The CDR3 coding sequence is TGTGCCAGGAGCCCACACAATGAGCAGTTCTTC. Translated: CARSPHNEQFF.

The genes are TRBV6-2 or TRBV6-3 and TRBJ1-4; D gene uncertain. The CDR3 has 14 amino acids. CDR1 MNHEY and CDR2 SVGEGT come from the germline V gene. The germline V and J ends were trimmed by 6 bases and 0 bases, with 8 bases remaining between them. CDR3 DNA: TGTGCCAGCAGGCCCGGAACAACTAATGAAAAACTGTTTTTT. This encodes CASRPGTTNEKLFF.

This clonotype was detected a few times. The V gene is TRBV5-6, the J gene TRBJ2-3; D gene uncertain. Germline V gene data show CDR1 as SGHDT and CDR2 as YYEEEE. Trimming removed 3 bases from V and 0 bases from J, with 5 bases in between. CDR3 length: 13 residues. CDR3 sequence (DNA): TGTGCCAGCAGCTGGGATAGCACAGATACGCAGTATTTT. Amino acids: CASSWDSTDTQYF. The full variable domain, completed using reference TRBV5-6 and TRBJ2-3, is DAGVTQSPTHLIKTRGQQVTLRCSPKSGHDTVSWYQQALGQGPQFIFQYYEEEERQRGNFPDRFSGHQFPNYSSELNVNALLLGDSALYLCASSWDSTDTQYFGPGTRLTVL.

The V call is TRBV6-1, the J call TRBJ1-5; 9 bases are shared with TRBD1. CDR1 is MNHNS, CDR2 SASEGT, per germline. V shed 3 bases and J 7 bases; nucleotides not matched to a gene: 7. The CDR3 runs 15 residues. The CDR3 DNA reads as TGTGCCAGCAGTGAGAGGACAGGGGAGCGACAGCCCCAGCATTTT. The encoded protein is CASSERTGERQPQHF.

The J gene is TRBJ1-6, the V gene TRBV6-5; 10 bases map to TRBD1. Germline V gene lookup returns CDR1 MNHEY and CDR2 SVGAGI. Trimming at V came to 0 bases and at J to 0 bases, leaving 5 bases not matched to a gene. This CDR3 is built from 19 residues. In DNA, the CDR3 is TGTGCCAGCAGTTACTCGACAGGGGGCAGGAGCTCCTATAATTCACCCCTCCACTTT. Its protein product is CASSYSTGGRSSYNSPLHF.

This clonotype showed up just a few times. J is TRBJ1-1 and V is TRBV29-1, with D maybe TRBD1 (6 bases). Germline assignment: CDR1 SQVTM and CDR2 ANQGSEA. The CDR3 is made up of 15 amino acids. Trimming took off 3 bases at V and 5 bases at J, with 19 bases between the two ends. CDR3: CSVDGQGSMGTEAFF. For the CDR3, the DNA is TGCAGCGTTGACGGTCAGGGGTCCATGGGGACTGAAGCTTTCTTT.

The gene calls are TRBV5-1 and TRBJ2-3; the D is unclear. Deletions cut 9 bases from V and 4 bases from J, with 9 bases between. Looked up from germline, CDR1 is SGHRS and CDR2 is YFSETQ. The CDR3 spans 11 residues. For the CDR3, the DNA is TGCGCCACTTCGATCGCAGATACGCAGTATTTT. This gives the protein CATSIADTQYF.

This clonotype was seen a few times. The chain's CDR3 is CASSFALRSTDTQYF. The DNA for the CDR3 is TGTGCCAGCAGCTTTGCGTTGAGGAGCACAGATACGCAGTATTTT. This chain uses TRBV7-9 with TRBJ2-3; D not certain. Trimming took 3 bases from V and 0 from J, leaving 10 bases between them. Germline V gene lookup returns CDR1 SEHNR and CDR2 FQNEAQ (reference sequence). The CDR3 is made up of 15 amino acids.

The chain is built from TRBV11-2 and TRBJ2-7; D gene ambiguous. This CDR3 is 17 amino acids long. CDR1 SGHAT and CDR2 FQNNGV come from the germline V gene. Trimming pared 1 base from V and 2 bases from J, leaving 18 bases between. CDR3: CASSLGSLGQATYEQYV. The CDR3 region has the DNA TGTGCCAGCAGCTTAGGCTCTTTGGGTCAGGCAACCTACGAGCAGTACGTC.

The chain has TRBV12-3 or TRBV12-4 and TRBJ1-4; the D gene is possibly TRBD1 (5 bases). The CDR3 runs to 15 residues. The V end lost 3 bases, the J end lost 5 bases, and 13 bases lay between the germline ends. The CDR3 region is CASSLGRAENEKLFF. The CDR3, as DNA: TGTGCCAGCAGTTTGGGCAGGGCGGAGAATGAAAAACTGTTTTTT.

The genes are TRBV6-1 and TRBJ2-7; unclear D gene. The CDR3 covers 11 residues. V was cut by 7 bases and J by 3 bases, with 7 bases left in between. Germline CDR1 MNHNS, CDR2 SASEGT. The CDR3, as DNA: TGTGCCAGCAATCAAAACTACGAGCAGTACGTC. This gives the protein CASNQNYEQYV.

This clonotype was seen many times. The chain has TRBV12-3 or TRBV12-4 and TRBJ1-2; tentative D call: TRBD1 (5 bases). Trimming left V 5 bases short and J 2 bases short, with 15 bases between. CDR3 length: 15 amino acids. CDR3 loop: CASSKPQTANYGYTF. The CDR3 bases are TGTGCCAGCAGTAAACCGCAGACAGCAAACTATGGCTACACCTTC.

This clonotype was detected a few times. The V gene is TRBV6-2 or TRBV6-3, the J gene TRBJ2-4, with 13 bases fitting TRBD2. The ends lost 6 bases at V and 6 bases at J; junction bases unmatched: 8. The CDR3 sequence is 16 residues long. Germline V gives CDR1 MNHEY, CDR2 SVGEGT. CDR3 nucleotides: TGTGCCAGCAGGCATGGGACTAGCGGGACCGGAAACATTCAGTACTTC. Protein sequence: CASRHGTSGTGNIQYF.

The genes are TRBV27 and TRBJ2-5; perhaps D is TRBD1 or TRBD2 (5 bases each). This CDR3 region has 11 residues. CDR1 MNHEY and CDR2 SMNVEV come from the germline V gene (reference sequence). The CDR3 DNA follows: TGTGCAGCCGGTGGGGGTGAGACCCAGTACTTC. Amino acids: CAAGGGETQYF.

A few counts support this clonotype. The chain links TRBV6-6 to TRBJ1-1; 9 bases match TRBD1. The CDR3 sequence is 19 residues long. V gave up 1 base and J gave up 3 bases; unmatched junction bases: 15. Germline V lookup: CDR1 MNHNY, CDR2 SVGAGI (reference sequence). In DNA, the CDR3 is TGTGCCAGCAGTTACTGGTACACCCGGACAGGGGATGCTGACACTGAAGCTTTCTTT. It translates to CASSYWYTRTGDADTEAFF.